Listed here is a single T cell receptor beta chain. What it binds is unknown. RNA transcripts were the template for amplifying TCR beta CDR3 regions. A first-round RT-PCR of the TCR CDR3 used the HTBI primer set. MiXCR was run by TCRdb on the multiplex PCR reads, yielding one entry per CDR3 protein. The table includes more than 300,000 distinct CDR3 sequences, 15% to 20% detected once. The source of the sample is a study of T cells in Graves' hyperthyroidism and ophthalmopathy. As for the study in general: Before treatment of any kind, peripheral blood was taken at initial diagnosis.

The CDR3 is 15 amino acids. The ends were cut back, 1 base at V and 1 base at J, with 8 bases in the middle. Study-wide results and caveats: The majority of expanded thyroid clonotypes above 0.001 also appeared in blood.

The sequenced sample was blood. This receptor was obtained from a man aged 18 to 30 with Graves' ophthalmopathy. The V call is TRBV12-3 or TRBV12-4, the J call TRBJ1-5; D is undetermined. This chain's CDR3 is CASSLEVRSNQPQHF. Here the CDR3 DNA reads TGTGCCAGCAGTTTAGAAGTACGGAGCAATCAGCCCCAGCATTTT.